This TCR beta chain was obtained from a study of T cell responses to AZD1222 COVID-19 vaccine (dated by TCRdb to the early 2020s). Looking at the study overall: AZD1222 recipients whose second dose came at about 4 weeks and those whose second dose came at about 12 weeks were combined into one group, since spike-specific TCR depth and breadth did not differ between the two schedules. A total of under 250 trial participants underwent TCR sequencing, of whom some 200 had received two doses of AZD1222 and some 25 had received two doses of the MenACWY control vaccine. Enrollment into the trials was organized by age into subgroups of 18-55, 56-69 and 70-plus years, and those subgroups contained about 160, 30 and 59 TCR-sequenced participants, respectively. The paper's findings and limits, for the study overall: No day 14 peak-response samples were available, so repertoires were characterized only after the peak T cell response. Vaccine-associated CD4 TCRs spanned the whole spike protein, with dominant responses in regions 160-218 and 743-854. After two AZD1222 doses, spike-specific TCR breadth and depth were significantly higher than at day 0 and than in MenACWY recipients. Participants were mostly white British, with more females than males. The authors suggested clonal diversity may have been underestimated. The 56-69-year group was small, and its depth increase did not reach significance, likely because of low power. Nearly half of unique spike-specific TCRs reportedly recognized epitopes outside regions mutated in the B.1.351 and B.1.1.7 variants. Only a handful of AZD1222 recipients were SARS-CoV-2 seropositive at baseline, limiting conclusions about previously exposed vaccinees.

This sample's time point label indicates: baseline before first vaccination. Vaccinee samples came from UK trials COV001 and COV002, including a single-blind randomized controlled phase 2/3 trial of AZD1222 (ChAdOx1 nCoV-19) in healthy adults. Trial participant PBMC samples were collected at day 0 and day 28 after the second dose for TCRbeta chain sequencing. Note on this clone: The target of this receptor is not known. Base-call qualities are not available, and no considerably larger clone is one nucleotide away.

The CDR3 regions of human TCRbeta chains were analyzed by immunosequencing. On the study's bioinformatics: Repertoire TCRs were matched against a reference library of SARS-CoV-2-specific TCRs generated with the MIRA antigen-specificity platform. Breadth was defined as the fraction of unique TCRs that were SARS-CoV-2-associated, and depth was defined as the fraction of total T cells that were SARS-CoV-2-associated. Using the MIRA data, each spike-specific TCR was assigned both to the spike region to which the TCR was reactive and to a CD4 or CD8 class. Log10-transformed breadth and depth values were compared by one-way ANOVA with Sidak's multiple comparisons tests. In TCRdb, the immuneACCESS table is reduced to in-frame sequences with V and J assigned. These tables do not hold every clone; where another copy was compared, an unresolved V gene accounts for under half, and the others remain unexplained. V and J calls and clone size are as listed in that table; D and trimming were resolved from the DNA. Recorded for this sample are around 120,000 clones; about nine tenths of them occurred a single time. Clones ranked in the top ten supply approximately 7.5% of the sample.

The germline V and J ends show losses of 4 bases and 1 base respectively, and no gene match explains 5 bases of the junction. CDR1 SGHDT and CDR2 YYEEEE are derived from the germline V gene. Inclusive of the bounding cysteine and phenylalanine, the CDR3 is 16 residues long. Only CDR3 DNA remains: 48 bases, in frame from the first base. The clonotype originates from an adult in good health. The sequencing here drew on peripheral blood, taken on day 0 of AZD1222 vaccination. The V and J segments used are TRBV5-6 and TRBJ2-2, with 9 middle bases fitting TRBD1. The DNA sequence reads TGTGCCAGCAGCGAGGGGACAGGGTGGAACACCGGGGAGCTGTTTTTT. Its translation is CASSEGTGWNTGELFF.